The rows below give T cell receptor beta chains drawn from one sample of a study of T cell repertoires in cytomegalovirus infection. The antigens for these receptors are not known. TCRdb used MiXCR to reprocess the reads, holding one entry per CDR3 protein. The sample comprises more than 300,000 distinct CDR3 sequences, just under 35% of which are singletons, and approximately 13% rests with the top ten. The sample was cultured PBMCs, taken from culture after CMV antigen stimulation. The receptors stem from a human donor in good health (CMV status not recorded). Some clones in this sample may be carry-over from other donors' samples. CDR3s include the opening cysteine and the closing phenylalanine or tryptophan. The order of the fields is D gene, CDR3 length, clone size, J gene, V gene, CDR3 protein, CDR3 DNA. A D gene is named only where the DNA matches it firmly. Clone size appears in some rows only: once, few, many, or a class for an expanded clone.

.	15	few	TRBJ2-7	TRBV7-9	CASSFLSALDYEQYF	TGTGCCAGCAGCTTTCTTTCGGCCCTCGACTACGAGCAGTACTTC
TRBD1	15	.	TRBJ2-7	TRBV19	CASSLRPGQGYEQYF	TGTGCCAGTAGCTTACGACCGGGACAGGGTTACGAGCAGTACTTC
TRBD2	17	.	TRBJ2-2	TRBV4-1	CASSQTKREANTGELFF	TGCGCCAGCAGCCAGACGAAGCGGGAGGCCAACACCGGGGAGCTGTTTTTT
TRBD1	13	.	TRBJ1-1	TRBV28	CASRSGQMTEAFF	TGTGCCAGCAGGTCGGGACAGATGACTGAAGCTTTCTTT
.	16	.	TRBJ2-2	TRBV19	CASKDWAGPLEGELFF	TGTGCCAGTAAGGACTGGGCAGGCCCCTTGGAGGGGGAGCTGTTTTTT
.	14	few	TRBJ2-7	TRBV6-5	CASRGTASSYEQYF	TGTGCCAGCAGAGGGACGGCGAGCTCCTACGAGCAGTACTTC
.	14	few	TRBJ1-2	TRBV19	CASSRAPANYGYTF	TGTGCCAGTAGTAGGGCGCCTGCTAACTATGGCTACACCTTC
.	11	many	TRBJ2-7	TRBV7-2	CASSRNYEQYF	TGTGCCAGCAGCCGAAACTACGAGCAGTACTTC
.	13	few	TRBJ2-2	TRBV2	CASSEPNTGELFF	TGTGCCAGCAGTGAACCGAACACCGGGGAGCTGTTTTTT
.	12	.	TRBJ1-3	TRBV11-2	CASSLKGNTIYF	TGTGCCAGCAGCCTCAAGGGAAACACCATATATTTT
.	16	few	TRBJ2-1	TRBV19	CASTGTWGPTGGEQFF	TGTGCCAGTACTGGGACATGGGGTCCGACCGGTGGTGAGCAGTTCTTC
.	16	.	TRBJ2-7	TRBV6-5	CASRSSQTRLNYEQYF	TGTGCCAGCAGATCCTCACAGACTCGGTTGAACTACGAGCAGTACTTC
.	16	once	TRBJ1-4	TRBV25-1	CASGPGGAASNEKLFF	TGTGCCAGCGGACCTGGGGGGGCGGCTTCTAATGAAAAACTGTTTTTT
.	17	.	TRBJ2-5	TRBV4-1	CASSQDGAALPVAPQYF	TGCGCCAGCAGCCAAGACGGGGCGGCACTTCCAGTGGCGCCCCAGTACTTC
TRBD1	13	many	TRBJ1-1	TRBV7-2	CASSARQGTEAFF	TGTGCCAGCAGCGCGAGACAGGGCACTGAAGCTTTCTTT
.	14	.	TRBJ1-5	TRBV20-1	CSALYRGQGQPQHF	TGCAGTGCCCTCTATCGGGGGCAGGGTCAGCCCCAGCATTTT
TRBD2	15	many	TRBJ2-1	TRBV7-2	CASSPRTSRNNEQFF	TGTGCCAGCAGCCCTCGGACTAGCCGGAACAATGAGCAGTTCTTC
.	14	few	TRBJ1-1	TRBV12-3/TRBV12-4	CASSLANENTEAFF	TGTGCCAGCAGTTTGGCGAACGAGAACACTGAAGCTTTCTTT
.	14	few	TRBJ2-1	TRBV19	CASSLRTDYNEQFF	TGTGCCAGTAGTCTCAGGACAGATTACAATGAGCAGTTCTTC
.	14	.	TRBJ1-5	TRBV7-2	CASSLAGAYQPQHF	TGTGCCAGCAGCTTAGCAGGGGCCTATCAGCCCCAGCATTTT
TRBD1	15	.	TRBJ1-2	TRBV7-2	CASSRQGGSNYGYTF	TGTGCCAGCAGCCGACAGGGTGGGTCTAACTATGGCTACACCTTC
TRBD1	16	.	TRBJ2-2	TRBV9	CASSVKETGVIGELFF	TGTGCCAGCAGCGTAAAGGAGACAGGGGTTATCGGGGAGCTGTTTTTT
.	16	.	TRBJ2-3	TRBV7-2	CASSLVWDSSTDTQYF	TGTGCCAGCAGCTTGGTCTGGGACTCTAGCACAGATACGCAGTATTTT
TRBD2	17	many	TRBJ2-7	TRBV7-2	CASSFWTSGRGVHEQYF	TGTGCCAGCAGCTTCTGGACTAGCGGGAGGGGGGTCCACGAGCAGTACTTC
TRBD2	19	.	TRBJ2-6	TRBV3-1	CASSQNPGLANSGANVLTF	TGTGCCAGCAGCCAGAACCCGGGACTAGCGAACTCTGGGGCCAACGTCCTGACTTTC
.	14	.	TRBJ2-5	TRBV7-2	CASSLDPLSVTQYF	TGTGCCAGCAGCTTAGATCCCCTTAGCGTGACCCAGTACTTC
.	13	.	TRBJ1-1	TRBV7-2	CTSSLQVHTEAFF	TGTACCAGCAGCTTACAGGTTCACACTGAAGCTTTCTTT
.	18	few	TRBJ1-5	TRBV7-9	CASSDSISGTNGNQPQHF	TGTGCCAGCAGCGACTCCATCTCCGGGACAAACGGAAATCAGCCCCAGCATTTT
TRBD1	15	few	TRBJ1-2	TRBV7-9	CASSLARGDNYGYTF	TGTGCCAGCAGCTTAGCCAGGGGGGACAACTATGGCTACACCTTC
.	13	.	TRBJ2-1	TRBV28	CASSQQGNNEQFF	TGTGCCAGCAGCCAACAGGGTAACAATGAGCAGTTCTTC
.	14	.	TRBJ2-1	TRBV12-3/TRBV12-4	CASSFRGINNEQFF	TGTGCCAGCAGTTTCCGGGGCATAAACAATGAGCAGTTCTTC
.	14	.	TRBJ2-5	TRBV7-2	CASSSKHGRETQYF	TGTGCCAGCAGCTCTAAGCACGGGCGAGAGACCCAGTACTTC
.	14	many	TRBJ1-2	TRBV7-2	CASSSLETPWGYTF	TGTGCCAGCAGCTCCCTCGAGACCCCCTGGGGCTACACCTTC
TRBD2	16	few	TRBJ2-1	TRBV7-8	CASSFLAGGRLGEQFF	TGTGCCAGCAGCTTCTTAGCGGGAGGCCGTCTGGGGGAGCAGTTCTTC
TRBD1	15	.	TRBJ1-5	TRBV2	CASSGQGARNQPQHF	TGTGCCAGCAGTGGACAGGGGGCGAGGAATCAGCCCCAGCATTTT
.	15	.	TRBJ1-1	TRBV15	CATSRVRESGQEAFF	TGTGCCACCAGCAGAGTTCGCGAGAGCGGCCAAGAAGCTTTCTTT
.	14	.	TRBJ1-4	TRBV27	CASSLEGRREKLFF	TGTGCCAGCAGTTTAGAGGGGCGGCGGGAAAAACTGTTTTTT
.	14	few	TRBJ1-2	TRBV4-1	CASSQERGFGGYTF	TGCGCCAGCAGCCAAGAGCGGGGATTCGGTGGCTACACCTTC